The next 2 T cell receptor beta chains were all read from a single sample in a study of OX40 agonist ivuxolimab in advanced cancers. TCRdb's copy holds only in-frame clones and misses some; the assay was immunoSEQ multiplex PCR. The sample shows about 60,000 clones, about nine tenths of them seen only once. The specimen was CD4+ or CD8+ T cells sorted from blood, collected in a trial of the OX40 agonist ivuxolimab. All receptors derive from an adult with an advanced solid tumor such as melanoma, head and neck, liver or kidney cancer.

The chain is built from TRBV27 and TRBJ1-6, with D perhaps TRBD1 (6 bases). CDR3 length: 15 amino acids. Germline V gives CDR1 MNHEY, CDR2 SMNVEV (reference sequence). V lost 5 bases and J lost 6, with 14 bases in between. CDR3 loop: CASSRGADFNSPLHF. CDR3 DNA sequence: TGTGCCAGCAGTAGGGGGGCGGATTTTAATTCACCCCTCCACTTT.

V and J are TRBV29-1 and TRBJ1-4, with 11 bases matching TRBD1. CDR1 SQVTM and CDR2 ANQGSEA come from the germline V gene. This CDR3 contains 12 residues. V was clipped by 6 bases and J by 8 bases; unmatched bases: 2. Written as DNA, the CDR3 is TGCAGCGTGGGGACAGGGGGAGAAAAACTGTTTTTT. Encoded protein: CSVGTGGEKLFF. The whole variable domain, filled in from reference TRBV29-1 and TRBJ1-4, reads SAVISQKPSRDICQRGTSLTIQCQVDSQVTMMFWYRQQPGQSLTLIATANQGSEATYESGFVIDKFPISRPNLTFSTLTVSNMSPEDSSIYLCSVGTGGEKLFFGSGTQLSVL.